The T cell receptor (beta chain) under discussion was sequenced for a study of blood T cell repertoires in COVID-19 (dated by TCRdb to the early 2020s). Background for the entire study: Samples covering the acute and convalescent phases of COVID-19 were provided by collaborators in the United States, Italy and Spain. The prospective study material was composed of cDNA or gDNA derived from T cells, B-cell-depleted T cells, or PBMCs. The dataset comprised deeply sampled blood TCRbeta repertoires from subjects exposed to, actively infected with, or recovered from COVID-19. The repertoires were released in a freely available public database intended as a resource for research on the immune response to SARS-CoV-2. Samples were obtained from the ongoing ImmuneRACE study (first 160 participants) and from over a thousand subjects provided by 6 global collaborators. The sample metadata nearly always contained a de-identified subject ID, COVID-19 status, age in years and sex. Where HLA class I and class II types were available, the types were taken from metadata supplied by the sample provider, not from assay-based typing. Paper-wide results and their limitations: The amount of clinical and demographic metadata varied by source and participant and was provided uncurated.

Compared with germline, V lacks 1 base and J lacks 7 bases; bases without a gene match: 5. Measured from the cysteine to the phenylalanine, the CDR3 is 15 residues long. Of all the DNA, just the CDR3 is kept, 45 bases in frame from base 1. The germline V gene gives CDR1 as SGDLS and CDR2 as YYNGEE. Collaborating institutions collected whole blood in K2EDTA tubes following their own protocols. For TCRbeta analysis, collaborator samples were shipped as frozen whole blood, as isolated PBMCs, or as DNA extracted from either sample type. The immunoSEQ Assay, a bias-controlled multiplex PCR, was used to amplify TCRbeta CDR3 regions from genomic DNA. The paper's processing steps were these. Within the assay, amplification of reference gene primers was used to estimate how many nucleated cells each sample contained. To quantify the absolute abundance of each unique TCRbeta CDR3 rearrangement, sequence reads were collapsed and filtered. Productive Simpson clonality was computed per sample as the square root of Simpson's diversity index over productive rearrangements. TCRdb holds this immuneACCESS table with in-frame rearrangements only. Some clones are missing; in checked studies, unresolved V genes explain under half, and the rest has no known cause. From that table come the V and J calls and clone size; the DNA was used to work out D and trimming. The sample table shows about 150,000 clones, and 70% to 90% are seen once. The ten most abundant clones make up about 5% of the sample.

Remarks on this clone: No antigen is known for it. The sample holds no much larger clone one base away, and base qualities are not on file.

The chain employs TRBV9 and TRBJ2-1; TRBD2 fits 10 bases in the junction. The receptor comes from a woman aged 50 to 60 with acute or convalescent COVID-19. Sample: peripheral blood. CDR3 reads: CASSVSGGALNEQFF. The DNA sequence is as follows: TGTGCCAGCAGCGTAAGCGGGGGGGCCCTAAATGAGCAGTTCTTC. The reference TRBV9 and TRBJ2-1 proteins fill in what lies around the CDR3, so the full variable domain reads DSGVTQTPKHLITATGQRVTLRCSPRSGDLSVYWYQQSLDQGLQFLIQYYNGEERAKGNILERFSAQQFPDLHSELNLSSLELGDSALYFCASSVSGGALNEQFFGPGTRLTVL.